The 15 T cell receptor beta chains reported below all come from one sample, sequenced in a study of T cells in Graves' hyperthyroidism and ophthalmopathy. There were TCR beta CDR3 regions amplified from RNA transcripts. The study used the HTBI primer set for a first-round RT-PCR of the TCR CDR3. Each CDR3 protein is one row after TCRdb ran MiXCR on the multiplex PCR reads. Of roughly 720,000 distinct CDR3 sequences listed, 15% to 20% are singletons. Sequencing was carried out using blood. These receptors all come from a man aged 45-60 years with Graves' hyperthyroidism.

As for this clonotype: This may come from a read error, since a much larger clone is one base off. V and J are TRBV12-3 or TRBV12-4 and TRBJ2-1; 8 bases line up with TRBD2. The assigned J gene may be wrong: the sequence end matches TRBJ2-7 better. The length of the CDR3 is 14 residues. The CDR3 bases are TGTGCCAGCACCCCGGGAGGGCGTTACAATGAGCAGTACTTC. Translated, it gives CASTPGGRYNEQYF.

As to this clonotype: The missing conserved phenylalanine or tryptophan at the end of this CDR3 makes a read error likely. No DNA is shown, since the ends of the CDR3 on it are uncertain; the CDR3 is the one TCRdb lists. The chain links TRBV11-1 to TRBJ1-2. CDR1 and CDR2 from the germline V gene are SGHAT and FQDESV (reference sequence). The CDR3 is 12 residues long, ends included. The CDR3 is CASSLSQDGYIL.

As to this clonotype: With a much larger clone just one base away, this may be a read error. The rearrangement uses TRBV3-1 and TRBJ2-1; 8 bases map to TRBD2. J gave up 14 bases and V 7 bases, and 13 bases lay outside the gene matches. The germline V gene encodes CDR1 LGHDT and CDR2 YNNKEL (reference sequence). This CDR3 region has 13 residues. The chain's CDR3 is CASIPSPGLGEFF. CDR3 bases: TGTGCCAGCATCCCGTCACCGGGACTAGGGGAGTTCTTC.

This clonotype was observed a handful of times. The chain employs TRBV6-2 or TRBV6-3 and TRBJ2-3; D is perhaps TRBD1 (6 bases). Germline values: CDR1 MNHEY, CDR2 SVGEGT. The CDR3 is made up of 13 amino acids. V lost 11 bases and J 2 bases, leaving 14 bases between the germline ends. The CDR3 region is CACRRGTTDTQYF. The CDR3 region has the DNA TGTGCCTGTCGAAGGGGGACCACAGATACGCAGTATTTT.

This clonotype showed up many times. This chain links TRBV29-1 with TRBJ2-5, with D possibly being TRBD2 (6 bases). The CDR3 covers 13 residues. Germline V CDR1 and CDR2: SQVTM, ANQGSEA. Trimming cost V 7 bases and J 5 bases, with 17 bases left between them. The CDR3 DNA follows: TGCAGCGGGAGAAGGGGAGGAAGGGAGACCCAGTACTTC. Protein: CSGRRGGRETQYF.

The V and J genes are TRBV29-1 and TRBJ1-2; D not certain. The V and J ends lost 6 bases and 4 bases respectively, with 12 bases between them. Germline loops: CDR1 SQVTM, CDR2 ANQGSEA. The CDR3 sequence is 12 residues long. In DNA form, the CDR3 reads TGCAGCGTGATTGTTGGATCCTATGGCTACACCTTC. Translating it yields CSVIVGSYGYTF.

In its sample, this clonotype was seen a few times. V gene TRBV20-1 combines with J gene TRBJ2-4; 10 bases fit TRBD2. Trimming at V came to 0 bases and at J to 8 bases, leaving 10 bases not matched to a gene. Germline V gene data show CDR1 as DFQATT and CDR2 as SNEGSKA (reference sequence). This CDR3 region has 16 residues. The CDR3 protein is CSARDEAGGKLYIQYF. The CDR3 DNA is TGCAGTGCTAGAGATGAAGCGGGAGGGAAACTCTACATTCAGTACTTC.

The rearrangement joins TRBV5-1 to TRBJ2-7; D gene ambiguous. The germline V gene encodes CDR1 SGHRS and CDR2 YFSETQ. V was cut by 4 bases and J by 2 bases, with 7 bases left in between. This CDR3 region has 12 residues. CDR3 in amino acids: CASSKEPYEQYF. The CDR3 DNA sequence: TGCGCCAGCAGCAAGGAACCCTACGAGCAGTACTTC.

This clonotype was found a few times. The genes are TRBV14 and TRBJ2-7, with D perhaps matching TRBD1 or TRBD2 (6 bases each). Trimming removed 0 bases at V and 4 bases at J, with 16 bases between. Per the germline V gene, CDR1 is SGHDN and CDR2 is FVKESK. This CDR3 has 16 amino acids. The CDR3 protein is CASSQDYRQEGYEQYF. CDR3 in DNA: TGTGCCAGCAGCCAAGATTATAGACAGGAGGGATACGAGCAGTACTTC.

This clonotype was counted at least ten times. The CDR3: CASSMQGARKTQYF. CDR3 nucleotide sequence: TGTGCCAGCAGTATGCAGGGGGCAAGGAAGACCCAGTACTTC. The chain is built from TRBV27 and TRBJ2-5, with 8 bases aligning to TRBD1. The CDR3 runs 14 residues. The J segment lost 6 bases and the V segment lost 5 bases, leaving 8 bases of the junction unmatched. Germline V CDR1 and CDR2: MNHEY, SMNVEV (reference sequence).

This clonotype was counted ten times or more. The J gene is TRBJ2-7, the V gene TRBV28; 7 bases are shared with TRBD2. Germline CDR1 and CDR2: MDHEN and SYDVKM. Germline trimming cut 1 base from V and 4 bases from J; bases unmatched to any gene: 10. CDR3 length: 16 residues. CDR3: CASSLSALAGGYEQYF. The CDR3 bases are TGTGCCAGCAGTTTATCAGCCTTAGCGGGTGGATACGAGCAGTACTTC.

The CDR3 DNA is TGTGCCAGCATTCAAGCCCCAGAAGCTTTCTTT. Protein sequence: CASIQAPEAFF. The chain couples TRBV6-2 or TRBV6-3 to TRBJ1-1; D is unresolved. The CDR3 covers 11 residues. The V and J ends lost 7 bases and 8 bases respectively, with 11 bases between them. Germline V gene lookup returns CDR1 MNHEY and CDR2 SVGEGT.

This clonotype has only a few counts. The chain has TRBV28 and TRBJ2-4, with D perhaps matching TRBD2 (5 bases). Trimming shortened V by 5 bases and J by 1 base, and 15 bases separated the two germline ends. CDR3 length equals 16 residues. Per the germline V gene, CDR1 is MDHEN and CDR2 is SYDVKM. The CDR3 DNA follows: TGTGCCAGCAGTCCCGAGCTCTGGAGGGCCAAAAACATTCAGTACTTC. It is translated as CASSPELWRAKNIQYF.

This clonotype was detected only a few times. This chain links TRBV20-1 with TRBJ2-7; TRBD1 aligns across 9 bases. V was pared by 4 bases and J by 3 bases, with 1 base of the junction left unmatched. Germline CDR1 reads DFQATT; CDR2 reads SNEGSKA (reference sequence). The CDR3 is 12 amino acids. This chain's CDR3 is CSATGQGYEQYF. The CDR3 bases are TGCAGTGCTACGGGACAGGGCTACGAGCAGTACTTC.

This clonotype was detected ten times or more. This chain connects TRBV7-9 to TRBJ2-7; 7 nucleotides agree with TRBD1. This CDR3 contains 13 residues. Unmatched junction bases numbered 5, after V lost 2 bases and J lost 7 bases. Germline V gene lookup returns CDR1 SEHNR and CDR2 FQNEAQ (reference sequence). The CDR3 sequence is CASSLTGDEEQYF. As DNA, the CDR3 is TGTGCCAGCAGCTTAACAGGGGATGAGGAGCAGTACTTC.